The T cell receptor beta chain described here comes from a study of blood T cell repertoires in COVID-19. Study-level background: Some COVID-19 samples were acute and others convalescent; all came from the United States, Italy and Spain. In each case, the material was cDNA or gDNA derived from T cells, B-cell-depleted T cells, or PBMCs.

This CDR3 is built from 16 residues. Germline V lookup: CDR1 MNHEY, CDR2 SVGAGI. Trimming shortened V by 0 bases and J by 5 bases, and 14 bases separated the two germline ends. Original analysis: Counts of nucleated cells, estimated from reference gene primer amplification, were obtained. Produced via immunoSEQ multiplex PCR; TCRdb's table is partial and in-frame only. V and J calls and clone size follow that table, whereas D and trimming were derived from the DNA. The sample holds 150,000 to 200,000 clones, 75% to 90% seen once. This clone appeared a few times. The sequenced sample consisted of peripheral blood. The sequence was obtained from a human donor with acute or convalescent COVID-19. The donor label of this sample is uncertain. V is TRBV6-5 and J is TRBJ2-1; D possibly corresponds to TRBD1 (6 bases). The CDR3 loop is CASSYSSGRGDNEQFF. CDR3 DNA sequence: TGTGCCAGCAGTTACTCTTCGGGCAGGGGCGACAATGAGCAGTTCTTC.